Each of the 24 T cell receptor beta chains below was sequenced from the same sample in a study of long-term antiretroviral therapy in people with HIV. Researchers ran immunoSEQ v3.0 at survey level. Repertoires were generated with immunoSEQ multiplex PCR, while TCRdb's copy carries only in-frame clones and drops some. Of roughly 19,000 clones detected, approximately 88% appear once; the ten largest clones hold under 5%. The sample consisted of unsorted PBMCs, taken 2.1 years after starting antiretroviral therapy. These receptors were obtained from a man aged 18 to 35 with HIV.

The CDR3 loop is CASSFLGSYNEQFF. CDR3 bases: TGTGCCAGCTCCTTCCTAGGGTCCTACAATGAGCAGTTCTTC. The rearrangement uses TRBV25-1 and TRBJ2-1; the D is unclear. This CDR3 comprises 14 residues. From germline, CDR1 is MGHDK and CDR2 SYGVNS. Trimming removed 8 bases from V and 1 base from J, with 12 bases in between.

The V call is TRBV27, the J call TRBJ1-2, with TRBD1 matching over 9 bases. CDR1 is MNHEY, CDR2 SMNVEV, per germline (reference sequence). CDR3 size: 17 residues. J lost 0 bases, V lost 5 bases, and 10 bases had no gene match. CDR3 residues: CASSPAGTGRANYGYTF. For the CDR3, the DNA is TGTGCCAGCAGTCCAGCTGGGACAGGGAGGGCTAACTATGGCTACACCTTC.

This clone came up a few times. This chain connects TRBV7-9 to TRBJ1-1, with TRBD1 matching over 7 bases. This CDR3 is 15 amino acids long. CDR1 is SEHNR, CDR2 FQNEAQ, per germline (reference sequence). The trim removed 4 bases at V and 3 bases at J, leaving 8 bases unmatched. CDR3 sequence: CASSSWTGRDTEAFF. CDR3 nucleotides: TGTGCCAGCAGCTCTTGGACAGGTAGAGACACTGAAGCTTTCTTT.

This chain uses TRBV6-5 with TRBJ1-1; no clear D. The germline V and J ends were trimmed by 2 bases and 5 bases, with 9 bases remaining between them. CDR3 length: 13 amino acids. Germline-derived CDR1 and CDR2 are MNHEY and SVGAGI. CDR3 loop: CASSYGSGTEAFF. The CDR3 DNA sequence: TGTGCCAGCAGTTACGGTTCGGGTACTGAAGCTTTCTTT.

The CDR3 region is CASSLETSYEQYF. As DNA, the CDR3 is TGTGCCAGCAGCTTGGAGACATCCTACGAGCAGTACTTC. The J gene is TRBJ2-7, the V gene TRBV5-4; D ambiguous. V lost 0 bases and J 1 base, leaving 5 bases between the germline ends. The CDR3 covers 13 residues. Germline lookup yields CDR1 SGHNT and CDR2 YYREEE (reference sequence).

V is TRBV6-6 and J is TRBJ2-6; D gene unclear. Trimming shortened V by 5 bases and J by 4 bases, and 12 bases separated the two germline ends. This CDR3 has 15 residues. Germline V gene data show CDR1 as MNHNY and CDR2 as SVGAGI (reference sequence). The CDR3 is CASSHDSRGANVLTF. CDR3 nucleotides: TGTGCCAGCAGTCATGACTCGAGAGGGGCCAACGTCCTGACTTTC.

The J gene is TRBJ1-6, the V gene TRBV11-2; D uncertain. V was trimmed by 5 bases and J by 8 bases, leaving 7 bases between them. The germline gives CDR1 SGHAT, CDR2 FQNNGV. There are 12 residues in the CDR3. CDR3 nucleotide sequence: TGTGCCAGCAGCCGTACCGATTCACCCCTCCACTTT. Protein sequence: CASSRTDSPLHF.

The rearrangement links TRBV5-5 to TRBJ1-5; D unclear. Per germline, CDR1 SGHKS and CDR2 YYEKEE (reference sequence). This CDR3 has 15 residues. V lost 0 bases and J 6 bases, leaving 13 bases between the germline ends. CDR3 nucleotide sequence: TGTGCCAGCAGCTTGGAGGCCAGAGGGCCTCAGCCCCAGCATTTT. Translation: CASSLEARGPQPQHF.

The J gene is TRBJ1-4, the V gene TRBV19, with a weak D call TRBD1 (5 bases). CDR1 is LNHDA, CDR2 SQIVND, per germline (reference sequence). The ends were cut back, 5 bases at V and 5 bases at J, with 15 bases in the middle. This CDR3 region has 15 residues. The CDR3 spells CASSVDSGLNEKLFF. Here the CDR3 DNA reads TGTGCCAGTAGTGTCGACTCAGGGCTCAATGAAAAACTGTTTTTT.

The genes are TRBV7-8 and TRBJ2-7; weak D call: TRBD2 (6 bases). The CDR3 totals 13 residues. With 5 bases removed from V and 3 bases from J, the gap between germline ends came to 11 bases. Per the germline V gene, CDR1 is SGHVS and CDR2 is FQNEAQ. CDR3 bases: TGTGCCAGCAGCCAAGGGACTGTCTACGAGCAGTACTTC. Translating it yields CASSQGTVYEQYF.

This clone was observed a handful of times. The genes are TRBV19 and TRBJ1-5; D not resolved. The germline gives CDR1 LNHDA, CDR2 SQIVND (reference sequence). V dropped 5 bases and J dropped 9 bases, with 11 bases sitting between them. The CDR3 contains 12 residues. For the CDR3, the DNA is TGTGCCAGTAGTGAGGGTACGTGGCCCCAGCATTTT. It codes for CASSEGTWPQHF.

This rearrangement joins TRBV7-2 to TRBJ1-2; possible D gene TRBD1, 6 bases. Looked up from germline, CDR1 is SGHTA and CDR2 is FQGNSA. The germline V and J ends were trimmed by 2 bases and 10 bases, with 14 bases remaining between them. The CDR3 covers 13 residues. The CDR3 nucleotides are TGTGCCAGCAGCTTAACCCTGACAGGAAACTACACCTTC. Protein sequence: CASSLTLTGNYTF.

The chain joins TRBV7-9 to TRBJ2-7; D gene ambiguous. The germline V gene has CDR1 SEHNR and CDR2 FQNEAQ (reference sequence). The CDR3 totals 11 residues. The V end was cut by 5 bases, the J end by 4 bases, with 6 bases between. CDR3 DNA: TGTGCCAGCAGCCAACAATACGAGCAGTACTTC. Its translation is CASSQQYEQYF. Based on the CDR3 plus reference TRBV7-9 and TRBJ2-7, the full variable domain is DTGVSQNPRHKITKRGQNVTFRCDPISEHNRLYWYRQTLGQGPEFLTYFQNEAQLEKSRLLSDRFSAERPKGSFSTLEIQRTEQGDSAMYLCASSQQYEQYFGPGTRLTVT.

This clone has only one observation. The J gene is TRBJ1-2, the V gene TRBV29-1; 8 nucleotides agree with TRBD1. This CDR3 comprises 16 residues. With 6 bases clipped from V and 3 bases from J, the junction kept 15 bases outside the gene matches. Looked up from germline, CDR1 is SQVTM and CDR2 is ANQGSEA. The CDR3 loop reads CSVRYQGAKNDYGYTF. The CDR3 DNA is TGCAGCGTCAGATATCAGGGGGCGAAAAACGACTATGGCTACACCTTC.

The chain carries TRBV5-6 and TRBJ2-7; 7 nucleotides line up with TRBD2. Trimming at V came to 5 bases and at J to 2 bases, leaving 10 bases not matched to a gene. Germline V CDR1 and CDR2: SGHDT, YYEEEE. This CDR3 has 15 residues. CDR3 amino acids: CASSMGGERPYEQYF. Written as DNA, the CDR3 is TGTGCCAGCAGTATGGGGGGGGAAAGACCCTACGAGCAGTACTTC.

The rearrangement links TRBV18 to TRBJ1-1, with D maybe TRBD1 (5 bases). Per germline, CDR1 KGHSH and CDR2 LQKENI. The CDR3 is made up of 14 amino acids. Trimming removed 3 bases at V and 5 bases at J, with 13 bases between. Here the CDR3 reads CASSPSGGRTEAFF. The CDR3 bases are TGTGCCAGCTCACCGTCTGGGGGAAGGACTGAAGCTTTCTTT.

This clone was picked up one time. V gene TRBV5-4 combines with J gene TRBJ2-7; D is unresolved. Trimming removed 4 bases from V and 1 base from J, with 15 bases in between. Germline V CDR1 and CDR2: SGHNT, YYREEE (reference sequence). CDR3 length equals 15 residues. Here the CDR3 reads CASSLRVRISYEQYF. CDR3 coding DNA: TGTGCCAGCAGCCTAAGAGTCCGAATTTCCTACGAGCAGTACTTC.

This clone was detected only once. The chain uses TRBV2 and TRBJ1-2; TRBD1 agrees at 9 bases. The junction had 10 bases not matched to a gene; V was cut back by 6 bases and J by 8 bases. Germline lookup yields CDR1 SNHLY and CDR2 FYNNEI. The CDR3 spans 14 residues. Written as DNA, the CDR3 is TGTGCCAGCAGAGGACAGGGGCTCGGTTGGGGCTACACCTTC. Its protein is CASRGQGLGWGYTF.

The chain couples TRBV6-4 to TRBJ1-1; 9 positions agree with TRBD1. J was trimmed by 4 bases and V by 4 bases; bases with no gene match: 13. Germline CDR1 reads MRHNA; CDR2 reads SNTAGT. CDR3 size: 17 residues. DNA for the CDR3: TGTGCCAGCAGTGGCCCAAAGGTTAGGGGACAGGGCACTGAAGCTTTCTTT. Protein: CASSGPKVRGQGTEAFF.

The genes are TRBV25-1 and TRBJ2-7; D gene unclear. Trimming removed 3 bases from V and 12 bases from J, with 12 bases in between. Germline V gene lookup returns CDR1 MGHDK and CDR2 SYGVNS. There are 11 residues in the CDR3. CDR3 amino acids: CASSDLSRRYF. The CDR3 bases are TGTGCCAGCAGTGATTTGAGTAGACGGTACTTC.

This clone has a handful of counts. The V gene is TRBV19, the J gene TRBJ1-2, with D possibly TRBD1 on 5 matching bases. Trimming shortened V by 10 bases and J by 7 bases, and 10 bases separated the two germline ends. The germline CDR1 and CDR2 sequences are LNHDA and SQIVND (reference sequence). The CDR3 spans 10 residues. CDR3 sequence (DNA): TGTGCCACGACCGGGGGTGGCTACACCTTC. Its translation is CATTGGGYTF. Combining the CDR3 with reference TRBV19 and TRBJ1-2 gives the whole variable domain DGGITQSPKYLFRKEGQNVTLSCEQNLNHDAMYWYRQDPGQGLRLIYYSQIVNDFQKGDIAEGYSVSREKKESFPLTVTSAQKNPTAFYLCATTGGGYTFGSGTRLTVV.

The V gene is TRBV7-9, the J gene TRBJ2-1; tentatively, D is TRBD2 (6 bases). The length of the CDR3 is 12 residues. Germline CDR1 is SEHNR and CDR2 is FQNEAQ (reference sequence). The V and J ends lost 5 bases and 8 bases respectively, with 10 bases between them. CDR3 DNA sequence: TGTGCCAGCAGCCCTAGCGTCCATGAGCAGTTCTTC. Encoded protein: CASSPSVHEQFF.

This chain links TRBV5-6 with TRBJ1-2; D uncertain. The CDR3 has 11 residues. CDR1 SGHDT and CDR2 YYEEEE come from the germline V gene. The V end lost 2 bases, the J end lost 5 bases, and 4 bases lay between the germline ends. The CDR3 bases are TGTGCCAGCAGCTTCATTTATGGCTACACCTTC. It encodes CASSFIYGYTF.

V usage is TRBV28 and J usage is TRBJ1-2; 9 bases align to TRBD1. V lost 7 bases and J lost 6; bases outside the gene matches: 6. This CDR3 comprises 13 residues. Germline-derived CDR1 and CDR2 are MDHEN and SYDVKM. CDR3 sequence (DNA): TGTGCCAGCACCGTTGACAGGGGGGATGGCTACACCTTC. It specifies CASTVDRGDGYTF.